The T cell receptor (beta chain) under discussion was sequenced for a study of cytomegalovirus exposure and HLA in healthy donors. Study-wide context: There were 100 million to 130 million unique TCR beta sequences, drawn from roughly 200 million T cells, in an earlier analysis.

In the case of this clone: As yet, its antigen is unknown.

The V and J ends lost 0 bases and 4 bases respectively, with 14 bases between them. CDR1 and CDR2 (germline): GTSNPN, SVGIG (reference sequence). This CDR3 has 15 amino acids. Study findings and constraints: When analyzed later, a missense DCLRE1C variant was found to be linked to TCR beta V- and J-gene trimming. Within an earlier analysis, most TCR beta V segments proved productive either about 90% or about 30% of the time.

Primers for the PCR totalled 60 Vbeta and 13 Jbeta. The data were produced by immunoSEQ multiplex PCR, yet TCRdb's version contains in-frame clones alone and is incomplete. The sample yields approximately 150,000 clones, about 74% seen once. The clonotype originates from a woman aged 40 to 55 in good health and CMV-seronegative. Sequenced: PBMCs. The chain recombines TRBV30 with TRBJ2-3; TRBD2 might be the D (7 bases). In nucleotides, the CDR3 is TGTGCCTGGAGTGTGGGGGGGGCCAAAGCAGATACGCAGTATTTT. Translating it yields CAWSVGGAKADTQYF. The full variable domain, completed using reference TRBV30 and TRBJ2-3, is SQTIHQWPATLVQPVGSPLSLECTVEGTSNPNLYWYRQAAGRGLQLLFYSVGIGQISSEVPQNLSASRPQDRQFILSSKKLLLSDSGFYLCAWSVGGAKADTQYFGPGTRLTVL.